The clone carrying this TCR beta chain was counted a few times. Its target is not known. This sample is drawn from a study of shared clonotypes between healthy human individuals. An even split of each subset's genomic DNA across several immunoSEQ plates was performed. Only in-frame clones appear in the TCRdb table, and some are missing; sequencing was by immunoSEQ multiplex PCR. The data show hundreds of thousands of clones, with more than 70% seen just once and roughly 2% held by the top ten. With 5 bases clipped from V and 8 bases from J, the junction kept 7 bases outside the gene matches. Germline CDR1 and CDR2: SGHAT and FQNNGV. The CDR3 runs to 13 residues. Overall study findings and caveats: Sharing across four donors was highest in naive CD4 (around 5%) and lowest in memory CD8 (0.4%). Generally, naive subsets came out with larger estimated richness than memory subsets.

The TCR sequence derives from a woman in her twenties or thirties in good health. Sequencing was performed on memory CD4+ T cells sorted from blood. This sample's subset: CD45RA-negative fraction. The genes are TRBV11-2 and TRBJ1-2; 8 bases are a match to TRBD1. This chain's CDR3 is CASSADRADGYTF. CDR3 in DNA: TGTGCCAGCAGCGCGGACAGGGCAGACGGCTACACCTTC.